The following is a T cell receptor (beta chain) sequence with its context. Its specific antigen is unknown. No much larger clone exists at a distance of one base, and base qualities are not known. The sample comes from a study of cytomegalovirus exposure and HLA in healthy donors (dated by TCRdb to 2017 to 2019). A note on the overall study: In an earlier analysis of some 550 of the donors, around 290 Gb of sequence data and 117 million unique TCR beta sequences from about 179 million T cells were reported. The study aimed to test whether cataloging public T cell receptors could reveal signatures of past pathogen exposure. To predict cytomegalovirus infection status, the study combined high-throughput TCR immunosequencing, statistical association of individual TCRs with disease status, and machine learning. Every discovery cohort repertoire had been produced on one sequencing platform. Donor age, sex, ethnicity and CMV serostatus were compiled together with the repertoire data. The study profiled the T cell repertoires of under 850 subjects by immunosequencing and related them to cytomegalovirus serostatus. HLA typing covered class I and class II loci at four-digit resolution. Rather than drawing on any new phenotypic data, the later analysis identified candidate immune exposures from TCR beta sequences and the way those sequences occurred across donors. In a later genetic analysis, genome-wide SNP genotypes for about three fifths of the 666 donors were used, and that subset was treated as a discovery cohort. Roughly 5 DR-DQ haplotypes were handled as single units for association and clustering, since linkage in the cohort was strong. Among the roughly 410 genotyped donors, around 81% belonged to the genetic ancestry cluster associated with self-reported Caucasian donors. Among a few hundred genotyped donors of the cohort, an average of around 240,000 unique TCR beta nucleotide sequences were sequenced per donor, roughly a sixth of them non-productive. An earlier analysis of approximately 580 of the donors used high-throughput TCR beta sequencing to judge whether each TCR beta V gene segment behaved as functional or pseudogenic. The number of typed donors differed by locus: about 629-630 for A, B, C, DRB1 and DQB1; approximately 540 for DQA1; some 610 for DPA1; and roughly 450 for DPB1. An early release that covered about 600 HLA-typed donors contained around 300 gigabases of sequencing data and around 85 million unique TCR sequences. In a later analysis, previously published TCR beta repertoires from 600 to 850 donors were re-analyzed and high-resolution HLA genotyping was added so that TCR occurrence patterns could be studied. Besides the first cohort of approximately 670 subjects, a separate validation cohort made up of 120 different subjects was used.

Library construction relied on the immunoSEQ multiplex PCR assay. A mixture of 60 forward primers for TCR Vbeta segments and 13 reverse primers for TCR Jbeta segments was used in the multiplex PCR. A multiplex PCR assay on genomic DNA amplified the CDR3 region of rearranged TCR beta genes. Amplified TCR beta libraries were sequenced as 87-base-pair reads on the Illumina HiSeq System. The study's own analysis went as follows. In a later analysis, tens of millions of unique TCR beta chains were counted across the 650 to 700 repertoires, and roughly 10 million of these chains were shared by at least two donors. Raw reads were error-corrected and collapsed into unique sequences with a nearest-neighbor algorithm that merged closely related sequences to remove PCR and sequencing errors. Alignment of CDR3 sequences to IMGT reference sequences was used to assign V, D and J gene segments. For a sequence to be retained, a match of at least six nucleotides was required to both a V gene segment and a J gene segment. A rearrangement counted as productive if the CDR3 had no stop codons and remained in frame with V and J, and every other rearrangement counted as non-productive. Following IMGT convention, CDR3 was defined as the stretch from the second conserved V-encoded cysteine up to the conserved J-encoded phenylalanine. Sequences without an unambiguous match to a single V gene segment were excluded from the earlier analysis of several hundred of the donors. In an earlier analysis of approximately 610 of the donors, V segments were called functional above 56.7% productive rearrangements and were called segregating when the between-donor standard deviation exceeded 5%. A statistical classification framework was built for diagnosing cytomegalovirus status from the catalog of TCR beta chain sequences. In a later analysis, TCR nucleotide sequences were compared against IMGT/GENE-DB human TR gene sequences so that V and J genes could be assigned. The TCRdist pipeline was used in a later analysis to assign CDR3 sequences and most-parsimonious VDJ recombination scenarios. In a later analysis, each TCR beta chain was defined by its CDR3 amino acid sequence together with its V-gene family, and reads without a unique V-gene family were excluded. A later analysis removed 592 highly shared, low-generation-probability nucleotide sequences to deal with suspected cross-contamination and a sequencing artifact. A later analysis calculated a clonal expansion index for each public chain from normalized within-repertoire ranks of inferred template counts. A later analysis computed generation probabilities with a VDJ recombination model fitted to out-of-frame rearrangements, and checked the results against IGoR. Hypergeometric tests were used in a later analysis to score TCR-TCR, TCR-HLA and TCR-CMV co-occurrence, with a repertoire-size bias correction applied to the TCR pairs. To estimate false discovery rates, a later analysis permuted the HLA or CMV assignments 20 times. In a later analysis, co-occurring TCRs were grouped using DBSCAN, and TCRdist sequence similarity was added for clustering within HLA-allele-positive subsets. For co-occurrence clustering, repertoires with fewer than 30,000 or more than 120,000 public chains were excluded, along with roughly 5 repertoires with anomalous nucleotide sharing. This is the immuneACCESS table as TCRdb keeps it, with only in-frame sequences that have V and J called. A part of the clones is gone; compared with another copy, unresolved V genes explain less than half, and the rest is unexplained. V, J and clone size were drawn from that table, and D and trimming were deduced from the DNA. The sample table holds tens of thousands of clones, of which around 72% were seen once. Around 10% of the sample is held by the ten biggest clonotypes.

V is pared back by 1 base and J by 11 bases, with 14 bases lying between the germline termini. The CDR3 measures 13 amino acids from cysteine to phenylalanine. CDR3 DNA is the only sequence kept; it has 39 bases, read in frame from the first base. CDR1 and CDR2, per the germline V gene, are MGHRA and YSYEKL. What the study reported, not specific to this receptor: A few of the identified cytomegalovirus-associated TCR beta chains were confirmed in vitro to be specific for cytomegalovirus antigens. While some public TCRs were present in many individuals, most TCR sequences turned up only very rarely across donors. A later analysis associated roughly 17,000 TCR beta sequences with specific HLA alleles at a false discovery rate of 0.05. A cluster of highly shared sequence variants was judged likely to be a technical artifact of the sequencing pipeline. In the study, approximately 150 TCR beta chains were listed as associated with cytomegalovirus. In a later genetic analysis, a missense DCLRE1C variant was associated with V-gene and J-gene trimming of TCR beta chains, and the association was replicated in an independent cohort. A further reported finding was that TCR beta sequences accurately predicted the HLA-A and HLA-B alleles for most subjects in the first cohort. In a later analysis, most CMV-associated TCR beta chains were found to appear HLA-restricted, with HLA associations seemingly driven largely by CMV exposure. The earlier analysis of 587 of the donors excluded some 16 rarely observed V segments, including chromosome 9 orphons, because counts were too low. A later genetic analysis reported fewer N-insertions in productive TCRs among donors in an Asian-associated ancestry cluster than the roughly 690-donor mean. Because HLA typing was missing for some donors at each locus, association tests included only the typed subset. Linkage disequilibrium might explain the correlated functional status among segregating V segments, but an unknown experimental factor could not be excluded. In this cohort, only TCR beta chains were sequenced, and detectable features were limited by the absence of alpha or paired-chain data. The only immune exposure information available for the cohort was CMV serostatus. The classifier was reported to diagnose cytomegalovirus status with high specificity and sensitivity in both the original cohort and the validation cohort. Some IMGT-functional V segments, including TRBV6-2 and TRBV6-3, could not be told apart with the 87-base-pair reads, so those segments were excluded. A later analysis reported that several top co-occurrence clusters appeared linked to parvovirus B19, influenza, CMV and Epstein-Barr virus. In a later analysis, HLA-associated TCR beta chains were found to be more clonally expanded and to have lower generation probabilities than equally common non-associated chains. Assigning TCR associations to individual alleles was difficult when HLA alleles, especially DR and DQ, strongly co-occurred. In a later analysis, TCR association rates were found to vary across HLA loci, with the most associated TCRs seen for DRB1 alleles and the fewest for HLA-C alleles. In an earlier analysis of under 600 of the donors, most TCR beta V segments were observed in productive rearrangements about 87% or about 30% of the time, broadly matching IMGT annotations. The authors suggested that the approach could potentially be extended to other disease states and immunological phenotypes. Sequencing depth was assumed to be roughly uniform across donors in the presence/absence analyses, though that assumption may not hold.

The cohort was made up of several hundred healthy bone marrow donors. All cohort members were sampled while nominally healthy, although unrecorded immune exposures were likely present. The donor tested CMV seropositive and was one of the 289 seropositive cohort members. A peripheral blood sample was provided by each donor, and peripheral blood mononuclear cells were used for TCR beta sequencing. The Qiagen DNeasy Blood Extraction Kit was used to extract genomic DNA from the blood cell samples. This receptor was obtained from a woman aged 40-49 years in good health and CMV-seropositive. The sequencing sample was made of PBMCs. This chain is built from TRBV4-1 and TRBJ1-1, with the D gene call left open. Here is the DNA: TGCGCCAGCAGCCAAGGGAGAGGCAGTTCCGCTTTCTTT. This gives the protein CASSQGRGSSAFF.